These T cell receptor beta chains were read from a single sample in a study of tumor and adjacent non-tumor tissue in lung cancer. MiXCR was run by TCRdb on the multiplex PCR reads, yielding one entry per CDR3 protein. The repertoire holds approximately 76,000 distinct CDR3 sequences, around two thirds seen once, with around an eighth in the top ten. Specimen: lung tumor tissue. Receptor source: a woman aged 65 to 85 with non-small cell lung cancer. CDR3s include the opening cysteine and the closing phenylalanine or tryptophan.

V,J,CDR3
TRBV5-1,TRBJ2-1,CASSPRDSVDEQFF
TRBV5-1,TRBJ1-1,CASSVGNKGTNTEAFF
TRBV29-1,TRBJ1-2,CSVVEEYGYTF
TRBV11-3,TRBJ2-2,CASGVAGGTGTGELFF
TRBV28,TRBJ2-7,CASTLDPARSEQYF
TRBV29-1,TRBJ2-5,CSVELLAVESQYF
TRBV5-1,TRBJ2-4,CASSLLAGPENIQYF
TRBV12-3/TRBV12-4,TRBJ2-1,CASNPPGQWDNEQIF
TRBV7-8,TRBJ2-2,CASIRLRGTSNTGELFF
TRBV5-1,TRBJ2-3,CASSLASGSPLGTQCF
TRBV20-1,TRBJ1-5,CSAGLGDSDQPQHF
TRBV12-3/TRBV12-4,TRBJ2-3,CASSFRSGSPTDRHYF
TRBV4-2,TRBJ1-1,CASSQESTRGDTEAFF
TRBV30,TRBJ1-1,CAGGGSGHTEAFF
TRBV6-5,TRBJ1-2,CASSQNRNSYGYTF
TRBV6-1,TRBJ1-6,CARTQTERNSPLHF
TRBV10-3,TRBJ1-3,CAISGSTGASGNAIYF
TRBV11-3,TRBJ1-1,CATSSGEGYTEAFF
TRBV6-5,TRBJ2-6,CASRRDISGANLLTF
TRBV25-1,TRBJ2-2,CASRLSANTGELFF
TRBV7-8,TRBJ1-2,CASNSRQGADYGYTF
TRBV6-5,TRBJ2-1,CTSSSLLNEQSF
TRBV6-1,TRBJ2-2,CASSEQEALNTGELLF
TRBV6-5,TRBJ2-7,CASMFATGDYKQYF